These 24 T cell receptor beta chains originate from one sample sequenced in a study of cytomegalovirus exposure and HLA in healthy donors. TCRdb's table, derived via immunoSEQ multiplex PCR, lists solely in-frame clones and lacks some. Seen here are approximately 82,000 clones, approximately 93% observed once, and the top ten hold about 0.61%. Sequencing was carried out using PBMCs. These receptors originate from a man younger than 30 in good health and CMV-seronegative.

This clone appeared a single time. This rearrangement joins TRBV9 to TRBJ2-1; weak D call: TRBD2 (6 bases). Germline CDR1 and CDR2: SGDLS and YYNGEE. This CDR3 is built from 15 residues. V lost 2 bases, J lost 6 bases, and 15 bases lay in between. CDR3 loop: CASSVRPGGLNEQFF. CDR3 in DNA: TGTGCCAGCAGCGTCAGGCCCGGGGGACTCAATGAGCAGTTCTTC.

This chain links TRBV19 with TRBJ2-3, with D possibly TRBD1 on 6 matching bases. CDR3 length equals 14 residues. Germline V lookup: CDR1 LNHDA, CDR2 SQIVND (reference sequence). V was pared by 4 bases and J by 3 bases, with 11 bases between. CDR3 nucleotides: TGTGCCAGTAGTAGTCAGGGGCGGACAGATACGCAGTATTTT. It encodes CASSSQGRTDTQYF.

This rearrangement joins TRBV5-1 to TRBJ2-3; TRBD2 matches 7 bases. The ends lost 2 bases at V and 4 bases at J; junction bases unmatched: 19. This CDR3 contains 19 residues. CDR1 and CDR2 (germline): SGHRS, YFSETQ. CDR3 in amino acids: CASSFYELAGPHGADTQYF. The DNA of the CDR3 is TGCGCCAGCAGCTTTTACGAATTAGCGGGCCCGCACGGGGCAGATACGCAGTATTTT.

The J gene is TRBJ1-1, the V gene TRBV30, with 7 bases identical to TRBD1. Looked up from germline, CDR1 is GTSNPN and CDR2 is SVGIG (reference sequence). The V gene end was trimmed by 2 bases and the J gene end by 1 base; junction bases not matched to a gene: 7. This CDR3 has 15 amino acids. The CDR3 DNA reads TGTGCCTGGAGTATTAAGACAGGGACGAACACTGAAGCTTTCTTT. Protein: CAWSIKTGTNTEAFF.

This chain joins TRBV11-2 and TRBJ2-1; D may be TRBD1 (6 bases). This CDR3 region has 15 residues. Germline V gene sequence: CDR1 SGHAT, CDR2 FQNNGV. V gave up 6 bases and J gave up 8 bases, with 20 bases separating them. Here the CDR3 DNA reads TGTGCCAGCAGACGTCCCGGGACAAAGATTGATGAGCAGTTCTTC. This sequence encodes CASRRPGTKIDEQFF.

The J gene is TRBJ2-3, the V gene TRBV4-2; TRBD1 might be the D (5 bases). This CDR3 has 16 amino acids. The ends were cut back, 1 base at V and 5 bases at J, with 16 bases in the middle. Germline values: CDR1 LGHNA, CDR2 YNFKEQ. CDR3 loop: CASSQGTHERGDTQYF. CDR3 coding DNA: TGTGCCAGCAGCCAAGGGACGCACGAAAGGGGAGATACGCAGTATTTT.

The chain recombines TRBV7-2 with TRBJ1-5, with D tentatively TRBD1 (5 bases). V dropped 0 bases and J dropped 4 bases, with 13 bases sitting between them. The V gene's germline CDR1 is SGHTA and CDR2 FQGNSA. This CDR3 is built from 16 residues. The CDR3 loop reads CASSLAQGSLNQPQHF. The CDR3 DNA reads TGTGCCAGCAGCTTAGCGCAGGGTTCTCTTAATCAGCCCCAGCATTTT. Supplemented by reference TRBV7-2 and TRBJ1-5, the full variable domain reads GAGVSQSPSNKVTEKGKDVELRCDPISGHTALYWYRQSLGQGLEFLIYFQGNSAPDKSGLPSDRFSAERTGGSVSTLTIQRTQQEDSAVYLCASSLAQGSLNQPQHFGDGTRLSIL.

This chain joins TRBV5-1 and TRBJ2-1, with no clear D. The germline CDR1 and CDR2 sequences are SGHRS and YFSETQ. The CDR3 runs 17 residues. Trimming took off 0 bases at V and 2 bases at J, with 15 bases between the two ends. The CDR3 loop reads CASSLARSTETYNEQFF. The CDR3 nucleotides are TGCGCCAGCAGCTTGGCCCGGAGTACCGAGACCTACAATGAGCAGTTCTTC.

The rearrangement links TRBV7-9 to TRBJ2-3, with 7 bases that match TRBD1. CDR1 is SEHNR, CDR2 FQNEAQ, per germline (reference sequence). V lost 2 bases and J lost 6; bases outside the gene matches: 5. This CDR3 region has 14 residues. The CDR3 here is CASSLSTGADTQYF. The CDR3 DNA follows: TGTGCCAGCAGCTTATCTACAGGGGCGGATACGCAGTATTTT.

This chain uses TRBV7-9 with TRBJ1-1; D gene uncertain. The CDR3 has 15 amino acids. Germline CDR1 SEHNR, CDR2 FQNEAQ (reference sequence). Deletions cut 8 bases from V and 0 bases from J, with 16 bases between. For the CDR3, the DNA is TGTGCCAGCCTAAACCCCTACGGAGTGAACACTGAAGCTTTCTTT. Its translation: CASLNPYGVNTEAFF.

DNA for the CDR3: TGTGCCAGTAGGGACAGGGCCTACGAGCAGTACTTC. Translation gives CASRDRAYEQYF. The V call is TRBV19, the J call TRBJ2-7; the match to TRBD1 covers 8 bases. J lost 2 bases, V lost 6 bases, and 0 bases had no gene match. Germline assignment: CDR1 LNHDA and CDR2 SQIVND (reference sequence). The CDR3 runs to 12 residues.

The genes are TRBV27 and TRBJ2-2; D possibly corresponds to TRBD2 (6 bases). Germline V lookup: CDR1 MNHEY, CDR2 SMNVEV (reference sequence). The CDR3 sequence is 14 residues long. V was shortened by 8 bases and J by 5 bases, with 15 bases between the two germline ends. The DNA of the CDR3 is TGTGCCAGCCGCGGGACTCTCTCAACCGGGGAGCTGTTTTTT. Amino acid sequence: CASRGTLSTGELFF.

The chain carries TRBV30 and TRBJ1-1; D is ambiguous. There are 13 residues in the CDR3. Germline-derived CDR1 and CDR2 are GTSNPN and SVGIG (reference sequence). V was trimmed by 3 bases and J by 4 bases, leaving 12 bases between them. DNA for the CDR3: TGTGCCTGGAGCCCCCTGGGAGGCACTGAAGCTTTCTTT. Protein product: CAWSPLGGTEAFF. Full variable domain (missing parts from reference TRBV30 and TRBJ1-1): SQTIHQWPATLVQPVGSPLSLECTVEGTSNPNLYWYRQAAGRGLQLLFYSVGIGQISSEVPQNLSASRPQDRQFILSSKKLLLSDSGFYLCAWSPLGGTEAFFGQGTRLTVV.

CDR3 bases: TGTGCCAGCTCTACCAAGGGGGCACCTAGCTCTGGAAACACCATATATTTT. Translation gives CASSTKGAPSSGNTIYF. The V call is TRBV18, the J call TRBJ1-3, with TRBD1 matching over 7 bases. With 6 bases clipped from V and 0 bases from J, the junction kept 11 bases outside the gene matches. The CDR3 sequence is 17 residues long. Germline V gene lookup returns CDR1 KGHSH and CDR2 LQKENI.

This chain uses TRBV19 with TRBJ2-3; 10 bases match TRBD2. CDR3 length equals 17 residues. CDR1 and CDR2 from the germline V gene are LNHDA and SQIVND (reference sequence). The trim removed 2 bases at V and 6 bases at J, leaving 11 bases unmatched. The CDR3 here is CASSIFWTSGGWDTQYF. DNA of the CDR3: TGTGCCAGTAGTATATTCTGGACTAGCGGCGGATGGGATACGCAGTATTTT.

The chain is built from TRBV6-5 and TRBJ2-4; possibly TRBD2 for D (5 bases). The germline V gene encodes CDR1 MNHEY and CDR2 SVGAGI. The V and J ends lost 4 bases and 1 base respectively, with 8 bases between them. The CDR3 extends over 14 amino acids. CDR3 residues: CASSSGIAKNIQYF. In DNA, the CDR3 is TGTGCCAGCAGTTCGGGGATCGCCAAAAACATTCAGTACTTC.

This chain joins TRBV28 and TRBJ2-7; TRBD2 matches at 14 bases. V shed 6 bases, J shed 4 bases, and the junction held 8 bases outside the gene matches. This CDR3 comprises 16 residues. Germline CDR1 and CDR2: MDHEN and SYDVKM. This CDR3 is CASSQTGTSGRYEQYF. CDR3 bases: TGTGCCAGCAGCCAAACCGGGACTAGCGGGAGATACGAGCAGTACTTC.

The CDR3 DNA follows: TGTGCCAGCAGTGATCAGGTTGAATCACCCCTCCACTTT. Translation: CASSDQVESPLHF. The chain recombines TRBV2 with TRBJ1-6; no clear D. The CDR3 runs 13 residues. The V end was cut by 3 bases, the J end by 10 bases, with 10 bases between. Germline-derived CDR1 and CDR2 are SNHLY and FYNNEI.

V gene TRBV30 combines with J gene TRBJ1-1; D remains ambiguous. The V end was cut by 0 bases, the J end by 1 base, with 15 bases between. The CDR3 is 16 residues long. Germline CDR1 reads GTSNPN; CDR2 reads SVGIG (reference sequence). CDR3 residues: CAWSVRAFAPNTEAFF. The CDR3 DNA sequence: TGTGCCTGGAGTGTACGAGCCTTTGCACCGAACACTGAAGCTTTCTTT.

V usage is TRBV7-9 and J usage is TRBJ1-4; D not certain. Trimming removed 5 bases from V and 8 bases from J, with 21 bases in between. Germline V lookup: CDR1 SEHNR, CDR2 FQNEAQ (reference sequence). The CDR3 is made up of 16 amino acids. The CDR3 here is CASSPNRRSGPEKLFF. Written as DNA, the CDR3 is TGTGCCAGCAGCCCTAATCGACGGTCAGGTCCCGAAAAACTGTTTTTT.

The table lists this clone with a count of one. The chain links TRBV10-3 to TRBJ1-2; D is possibly TRBD1 (5 bases). Trimming stripped 8 bases from V and 8 bases from J, with 18 bases between. CDR1 is ENHRY and CDR2 is SYGVKD in the germline V gene. This CDR3 spans 13 amino acids. CDR3 loop: CAIYLDGGIGYTF. CDR3 in DNA: TGTGCCATCTATTTGGACGGGGGGATAGGCTACACCTTC.

The V and J genes are TRBV7-9 and TRBJ1-2, with 9 bases identical to TRBD1. The V and J ends lost 0 bases and 4 bases, in that order; junction bases with no gene match: 0. Germline V gene lookup returns CDR1 SEHNR and CDR2 FQNEAQ (reference sequence). The CDR3 runs 14 residues. The CDR3 loop is CASSLADRGYGYTF. The CDR3 DNA reads TGTGCCAGCAGCTTAGCGGACAGGGGCTATGGCTACACCTTC.

The chain combines TRBV7-2 with TRBJ2-5, with a weak D call TRBD2 (5 bases). The germline gives CDR1 SGHTA, CDR2 FQGNSA. V was trimmed by 2 bases and J by 13 bases, leaving 8 bases between them. This CDR3 has 10 amino acids. The CDR3 nucleotides are TGTGCCAGCAGCTTACGGGGAACGTACTTC. It translates to CASSLRGTYF.

Sample share makes this clone medium-sized (0.01 to 0.1%). The rearrangement joins TRBV11-3 to TRBJ2-1; TRBD2 matches 11 bases. The germline V gene has CDR1 SGHNT and CDR2 YENEEA. CDR3 length: 17 residues. With 5 bases clipped from V and 2 bases from J, the junction kept 8 bases outside the gene matches. The CDR3 loop is CASSRGRSGRAYNEQFF. The DNA for the CDR3 is TGTGCCAGCAGCCGAGGGCGTAGCGGGAGGGCCTACAATGAGCAGTTCTTC.